A single T cell receptor (beta chain) is shown here with its context. The antigen remains undetermined. The PCR was carried out with 60 Vbeta primers and 13 Jbeta primers. Per the original data handling: Per a later analysis, the number of unique TCR beta chains was some 75 million, of which about 10 million were shared. The table came from immunoSEQ multiplex PCR; TCRdb's copy has only in-frame clones and leaves some out. V and J calls and clone size are copied from that table; D and trimming were computed from the DNA. The sample holds about 150,000 clones; 65% to 85% are singletons and the top ten take about 3.7%. The sample originates from a study of cytomegalovirus exposure and HLA in healthy donors. Findings of the study overall: Specificity of a few CMV-associated chains for CMV antigens was verified in vitro. Being productive about 87% or about 30% of the time was typical of most TCR beta V segments in an earlier analysis. Across donors, presence/absence analyses took sequencing depth to be roughly uniform.

Germline V lookup: CDR1 SGHNT, CDR2 YENEEA. J was trimmed by 3 bases and V by 4 bases; bases with no gene match: 5. The CDR3 spans 15 residues. Sequenced input: PBMCs. The chain recombines TRBV11-3 with TRBJ2-1; 8 bases are a match to TRBD1. The receptor was derived from a male donor in good health and CMV-seronegative. The CDR3 DNA reads TGTGCCAGCAGCTATGACAGGGGTGGCTACAATGAGCAGTTCTTC. Translated, it gives CASSYDRGGYNEQFF.